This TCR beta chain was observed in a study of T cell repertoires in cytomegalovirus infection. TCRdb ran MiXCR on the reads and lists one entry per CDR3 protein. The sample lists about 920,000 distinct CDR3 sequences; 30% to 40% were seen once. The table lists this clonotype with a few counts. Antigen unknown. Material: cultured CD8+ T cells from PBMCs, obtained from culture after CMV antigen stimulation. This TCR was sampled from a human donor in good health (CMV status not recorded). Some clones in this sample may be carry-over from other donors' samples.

The CDR3 bases are TGTGCCAGCAGCTCGCCTTCCGGGTGGAGGAGCTCCTACGAGCAGTACTTC. It specifies CASSSPSGWRSSYEQYF. The chain links TRBV7-9 to TRBJ2-7; a weak D match, TRBD2 (5 bases). Germline values: CDR1 SEHNR, CDR2 FQNEAQ (reference sequence). The CDR3 contains 17 residues. The germline V and J ends were trimmed by 4 bases and 0 bases, with 19 bases remaining between them.